The 9 T cell receptor beta chains reported below all come from one sample, sequenced in a study of PD-1 and CTLA-4 blockade in melanoma. Profiling relied on immunoSEQ multiplex PCR, and the TCRdb table lists in-frame clones only, not all of them. The table includes over 25,000 clones, about 88% detected once. This sample comprised CD8+ T cells from peripheral blood, obtained before anti-PD-1 treatment. These receptors came from a human donor with melanoma.

This chain links TRBV27 with TRBJ1-5, with TRBD1 as a possible D gene (6 bases). Germline values: CDR1 MNHEY, CDR2 SMNVEV (reference sequence). The CDR3 length is 14 residues. Trimming stripped 3 bases from V and 6 bases from J, with 12 bases between. The CDR3 bases are TGTGCCAGCAGTTTCTCAGGGGTGGGTCAGCCCCAGCATTTT. Amino acid sequence: CASSFSGVGQPQHF.

This chain joins TRBV5-1 and TRBJ1-4; a possible D gene is TRBD1 (6 bases). There are 16 residues in the CDR3. The germline V gene has CDR1 SGHRS and CDR2 YFSETQ. V gave up 4 bases and J gave up 0 bases, with 13 bases separating them. DNA of the CDR3: TGCGCCAGCAGCGTGGACAGACGAGCAACTAATGAAAAACTGTTTTTT. It yields the protein CASSVDRRATNEKLFF.

The chain joins TRBV28 to TRBJ2-3, with D possibly TRBD1 on 5 matching bases. Looked up from germline, CDR1 is MDHEN and CDR2 is SYDVKM. The CDR3 covers 13 residues. Between the trimmed V and J ends, which lost 5 bases and 5 bases, there was a span of 11 bases. CDR3 nucleotides: TGTGCCAGCAGTCTCCTCCAGGGAGATACGCAGTATTTT. This sequence encodes CASSLLQGDTQYF.

The V call is TRBV3-1 (or the pseudogene TRBV3-2), the J call TRBJ1-4; 9 positions agree with TRBD1. The CDR3 spans 17 residues. The V and J ends lost 0 bases and 8 bases, in that order; junction bases with no gene match: 10. Germline V gene sequence: CDR1 LGHDT, CDR2 YNNKEL (reference sequence). CDR3 region: CASSQDWADRGDEKLFF. CDR3 sequence (DNA): TGTGCCAGCAGCCAAGATTGGGCGGACAGGGGCGACGAAAAACTGTTTTTT.

V gene TRBV27 combines with J gene TRBJ2-7; D may be TRBD1 or TRBD2 (5 bases each). Trimming removed 5 bases at V and 0 bases at J, with 11 bases between. CDR3 length: 14 residues. Germline lookup yields CDR1 MNHEY and CDR2 SMNVEV (reference sequence). The chain's CDR3 is CASSLGTGSYEQYF. The DNA of the CDR3 is TGTGCCAGCAGTCTAGGGACCGGCTCCTACGAGCAGTACTTC.

This clone was recorded only once. This rearrangement joins TRBV12-3 or TRBV12-4 to TRBJ2-7; D is unresolved. This CDR3 has 11 amino acids. Trimming removed 4 bases at V and 0 bases at J, with 1 base between. The CDR3 spells CASSSSYEQYF. CDR3 DNA: TGTGCCAGCAGTTCCTCCTACGAGCAGTACTTC.

J is TRBJ2-7 and V is TRBV10-2; the D is unclear. The CDR3 consists of 12 residues. Per germline, CDR1 WSHSY and CDR2 SAAADI. V lost 7 bases and J lost 0, with 7 bases in between. DNA of the CDR3: TGCGCCAGCACGAGCGTCTCCTACGAGCAGTACTTC. Protein: CASTSVSYEQYF.

J is TRBJ2-1 and V is TRBV29-1; TRBD2 might be the D (6 bases). CDR1 is SQVTM and CDR2 is ANQGSEA in the germline V gene. The CDR3 length is 15 residues. The V gene lost 0 bases and the J gene lost 1 base, with 10 bases spanning the gap. The CDR3 loop is CSVEEGSGSYNEQFF. CDR3 nucleotides: TGCAGCGTTGAAGAGGGAAGCGGGTCCTACAATGAGCAGTTCTTC.

V and J are TRBV12-3 or TRBV12-4 and TRBJ1-1; no clear D. V lost 2 bases and J lost 5, with 6 bases in between. The CDR3 runs 12 residues. CDR3 loop: CASSLLGTEAFF. For the CDR3, the DNA is TGTGCCAGCAGTTTACTTGGAACTGAAGCTTTCTTT.